This TCR beta chain was recovered during a study of T cell responses to AZD1222 COVID-19 vaccine. Produced via immunoSEQ multiplex PCR; TCRdb's table is partial and in-frame only. This sample has 110,000 or so clones; about nine tenths occur once, and the top ten carry 6.5%. The CDR3 runs to 14 residues. From germline, CDR1 is SGHKS and CDR2 YYEKEE (reference sequence). Trimming cost V 4 bases and J 8 bases; bases outside gene matches: 7. Details on this clone: Its antigen remains unknown.

Study-wide findings and caveats: Researchers report vaccine-associated CD4 TCRs spanning spike, with dominance at 160-218 and 743-854.

The clonotype originates from an adult who received the AZD1222 COVID-19 vaccine. This sequence joins TRBV5-5 and TRBJ2-4, with 9 bases matching TRBD2. The sequences come from peripheral blood, collected 28 days after the second AZD1222 dose. CDR3 amino acids: CASSLREGGYIQYF. For the CDR3, the DNA is TGTGCCAGCAGCCTGCGGGAGGGCGGGTACATTCAGTACTTC. Full variable domain (rest looked up from reference TRBV5-5 and TRBJ2-4): DAGVTQSPTHLIKTRGQQVTLRCSPISGHKSVSWYQQVLGQGPQFIFQYYEKEERGRGNFPDRFSARQFPNYSSELNVNALLLGDSALYLCASSLREGGYIQYFGAGTRLSVL.